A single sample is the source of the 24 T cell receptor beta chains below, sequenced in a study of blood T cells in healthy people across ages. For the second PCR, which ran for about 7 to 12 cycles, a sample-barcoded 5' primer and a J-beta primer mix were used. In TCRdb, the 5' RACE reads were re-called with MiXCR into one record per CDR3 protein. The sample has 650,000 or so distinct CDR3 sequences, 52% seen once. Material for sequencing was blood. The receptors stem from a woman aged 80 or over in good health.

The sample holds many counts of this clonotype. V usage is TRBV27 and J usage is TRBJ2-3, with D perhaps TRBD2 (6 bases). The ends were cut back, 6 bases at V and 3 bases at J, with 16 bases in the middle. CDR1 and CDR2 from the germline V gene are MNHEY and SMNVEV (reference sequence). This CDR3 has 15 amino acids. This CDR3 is CASSHSGGVTDTQYF. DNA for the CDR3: TGTGCCAGCAGCCACTCAGGCGGGGTAACAGATACGCAGTATTTT.

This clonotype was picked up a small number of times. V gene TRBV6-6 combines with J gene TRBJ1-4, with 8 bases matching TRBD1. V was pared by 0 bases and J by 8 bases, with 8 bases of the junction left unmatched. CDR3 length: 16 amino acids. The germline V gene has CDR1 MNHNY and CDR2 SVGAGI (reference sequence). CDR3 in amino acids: CASSYSGQGGDEKLFF. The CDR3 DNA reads TGTGCCAGCAGTTACTCCGGACAGGGAGGGGACGAAAAACTGTTTTTT.

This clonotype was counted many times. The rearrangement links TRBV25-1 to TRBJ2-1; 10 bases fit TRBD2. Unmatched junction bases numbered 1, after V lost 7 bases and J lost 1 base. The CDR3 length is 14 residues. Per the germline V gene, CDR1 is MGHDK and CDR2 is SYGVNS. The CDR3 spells CASTLAGSYNEQFF. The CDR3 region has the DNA TGTGCCAGCACACTAGCGGGATCCTACAATGAGCAGTTCTTC.

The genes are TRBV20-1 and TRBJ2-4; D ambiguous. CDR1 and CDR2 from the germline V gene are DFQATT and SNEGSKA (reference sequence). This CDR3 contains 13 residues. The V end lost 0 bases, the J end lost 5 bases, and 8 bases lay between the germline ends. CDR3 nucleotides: TGCAGTGCTAGAGAGCCTAGTCAAAACATTCAGTACTTC. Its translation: CSAREPSQNIQYF.

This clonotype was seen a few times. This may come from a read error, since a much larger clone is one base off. The CDR3 DNA follows: TGTGCCAGTCTTGGGGGGGGCGGAACAGATACGCAGTATTTT. Translated: CASLGGGGTDTQYF. V and J are TRBV6-6 and TRBJ2-3, with TRBD2 as a possible D gene (7 bases). V lost 9 bases and J 3 bases, leaving 16 bases between the germline ends. CDR3 length: 14 residues. Germline V CDR1 and CDR2: MNHNY, SVGAGI (reference sequence).

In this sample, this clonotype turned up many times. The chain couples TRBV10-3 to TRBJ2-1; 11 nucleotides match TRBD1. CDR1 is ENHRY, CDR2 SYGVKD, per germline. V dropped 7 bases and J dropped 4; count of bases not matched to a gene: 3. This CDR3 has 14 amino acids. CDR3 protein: CAITRDRGYNEQFF. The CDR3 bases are TGTGCCATCACCAGGGACAGGGGGTACAATGAGCAGTTCTTC.

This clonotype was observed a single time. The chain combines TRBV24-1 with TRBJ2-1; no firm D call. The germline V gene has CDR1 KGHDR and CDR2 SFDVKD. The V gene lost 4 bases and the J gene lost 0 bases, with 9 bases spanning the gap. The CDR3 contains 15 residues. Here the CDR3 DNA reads TGTGCCACCAGTGACCCCAAGGACTCCTACAATGAGCAGTTCTTC. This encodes CATSDPKDSYNEQFF.

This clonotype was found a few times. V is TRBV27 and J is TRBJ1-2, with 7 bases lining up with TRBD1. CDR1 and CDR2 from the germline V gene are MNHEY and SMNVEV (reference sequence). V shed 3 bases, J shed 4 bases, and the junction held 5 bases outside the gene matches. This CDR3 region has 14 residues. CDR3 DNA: TGTGCCAGCAGTTTCTCGGACAGGTCCTATGGCTACACCTTC. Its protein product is CASSFSDRSYGYTF.

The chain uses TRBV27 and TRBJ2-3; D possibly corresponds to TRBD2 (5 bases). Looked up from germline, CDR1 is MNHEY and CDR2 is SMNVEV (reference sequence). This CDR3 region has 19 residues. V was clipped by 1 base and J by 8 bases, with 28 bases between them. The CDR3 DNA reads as TGTGCCAGCAGTTTATACCCAGCCGGCCAACTCTTCCAGCGGACTACGCAGTATTTT. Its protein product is CASSLYPAGQLFQRTTQYF.

In DNA form, the CDR3 reads TGTGCCAGCAGTTGGGTCGGGGAGCTGTTTTTT. Translating gives CASSWVGELFF. The V and J genes are TRBV6-6 and TRBJ2-2; D is unclear. The CDR3 extends over 11 amino acids. Trimming removed 4 bases at V and 7 bases at J, with 4 bases between. The germline gives CDR1 MNHNY, CDR2 SVGAGI (reference sequence).

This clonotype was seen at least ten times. CDR3 coding DNA: TGCGCCAGCAGCTTGTCGGGGTTCAGCGCGCAGTATTTT. Its translation: CASSLSGFSAQYF. The gene calls are TRBV5-1 and TRBJ2-3; maybe TRBD2 (5 bases). This CDR3 has 13 residues. CDR1 SGHRS and CDR2 YFSETQ come from the germline V gene. With 1 base removed from V and 10 bases from J, the gap between germline ends came to 13 bases. Supplemented by reference TRBV5-1 and TRBJ2-3, the full variable domain reads KAGVTQTPRYLIKTRGQQVTLSCSPISGHRSVSWYQQTPGQGLQFLFEYFSETQRNKGNFPGRFSGRQFSNSRSEMNVSTLELGDSALYLCASSLSGFSAQYFGPGTRLTVL.

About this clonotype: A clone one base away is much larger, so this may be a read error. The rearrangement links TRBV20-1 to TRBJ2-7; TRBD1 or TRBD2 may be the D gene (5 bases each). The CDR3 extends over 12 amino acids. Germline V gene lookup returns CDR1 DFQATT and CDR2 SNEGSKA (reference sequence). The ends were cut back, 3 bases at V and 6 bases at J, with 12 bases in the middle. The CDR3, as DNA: TGCAGTGCTAGTTGGCAGGGACGCGAGCAGTACTTC. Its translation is CSASWQGREQYF.

DNA for the CDR3: TGTGCCAGCAGCCAAGAGGTCGGGGGTTACACAGATACGCAGTATTTT. It yields the protein CASSQEVGGYTDTQYF. V is TRBV3-1 and J is TRBJ2-3, with D possibly matching TRBD2 (6 bases). Trimming pared 0 bases from V and 2 bases from J, leaving 12 bases between. Germline assignment: CDR1 LGHDT and CDR2 YNNKEL (reference sequence). The CDR3 consists of 16 residues.

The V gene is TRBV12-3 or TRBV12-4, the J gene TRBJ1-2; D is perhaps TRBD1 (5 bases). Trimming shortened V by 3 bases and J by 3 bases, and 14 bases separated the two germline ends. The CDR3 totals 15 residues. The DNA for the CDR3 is TGTGCCAGCAGTTTCAGGGACCCACGGGACTATGGCTACACCTTC. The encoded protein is CASSFRDPRDYGYTF.

The DNA for the CDR3 is TGCAGCGTTGAAGCAGATTCAGGAGGCTACACCTTC. As protein: CSVEADSGGYTF. The rearrangement joins TRBV29-1 to TRBJ1-2; no reliable D call. V lost 1 base to trimming and J lost 8 bases, with 11 bases between them. Germline-derived CDR1 and CDR2 are SQVTM and ANQGSEA. The length of the CDR3 is 12 residues.

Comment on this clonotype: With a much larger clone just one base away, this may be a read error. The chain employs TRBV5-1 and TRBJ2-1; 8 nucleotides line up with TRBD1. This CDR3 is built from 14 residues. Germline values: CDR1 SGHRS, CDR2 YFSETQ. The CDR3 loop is CASAGGGTYNERFF. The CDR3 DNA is TGCGCCAGCGCAGGGGGCGGAACCTACAATGAGCGGTTCTTC.

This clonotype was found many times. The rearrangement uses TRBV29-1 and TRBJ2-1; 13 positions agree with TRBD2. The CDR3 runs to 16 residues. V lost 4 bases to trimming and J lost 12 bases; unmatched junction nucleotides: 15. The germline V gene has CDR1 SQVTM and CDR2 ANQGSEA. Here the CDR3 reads CSVGRTTLAGGPRQFF. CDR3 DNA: TGCAGCGTTGGGAGAACTACACTAGCGGGGGGGCCAAGGCAGTTCTTC.

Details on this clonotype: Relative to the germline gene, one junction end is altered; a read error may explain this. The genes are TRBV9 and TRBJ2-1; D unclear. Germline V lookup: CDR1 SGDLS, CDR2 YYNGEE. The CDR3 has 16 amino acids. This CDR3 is CASSVFYSSPYNEQFF. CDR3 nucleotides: TGTGCCAGCAGCGTATTCTACAGTAGCCCCTACAATGAGCAGTTCTTT.

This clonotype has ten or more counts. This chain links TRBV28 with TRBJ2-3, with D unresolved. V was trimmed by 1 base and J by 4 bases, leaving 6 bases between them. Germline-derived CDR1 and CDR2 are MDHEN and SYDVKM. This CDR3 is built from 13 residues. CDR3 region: CASSLYVPDTQYF. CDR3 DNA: TGTGCCAGCAGTTTATACGTCCCAGATACGCAGTATTTT.

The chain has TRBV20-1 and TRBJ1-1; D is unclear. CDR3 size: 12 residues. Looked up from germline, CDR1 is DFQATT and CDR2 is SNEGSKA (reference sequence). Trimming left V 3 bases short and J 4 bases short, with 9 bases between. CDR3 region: CSASRRTTEAFF. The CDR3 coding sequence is TGCAGTGCTAGTCGGCGTACCACTGAAGCTTTCTTT.

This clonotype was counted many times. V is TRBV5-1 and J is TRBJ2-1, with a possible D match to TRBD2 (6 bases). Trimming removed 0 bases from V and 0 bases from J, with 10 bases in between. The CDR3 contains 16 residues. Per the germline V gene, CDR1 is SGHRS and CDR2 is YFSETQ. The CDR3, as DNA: TGCGCCAGCAGCTTGGTAGCGGACCCCTCCTACAATGAGCAGTTCTTC. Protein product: CASSLVADPSYNEQFF.

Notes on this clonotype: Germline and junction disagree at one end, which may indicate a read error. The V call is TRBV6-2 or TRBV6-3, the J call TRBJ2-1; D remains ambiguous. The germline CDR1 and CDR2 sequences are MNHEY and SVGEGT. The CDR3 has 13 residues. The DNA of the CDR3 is TGCGCCAGCAGTTATCCCGGCCCCGATGAGCAGTTCTTC. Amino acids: CASSYPGPDEQFF.

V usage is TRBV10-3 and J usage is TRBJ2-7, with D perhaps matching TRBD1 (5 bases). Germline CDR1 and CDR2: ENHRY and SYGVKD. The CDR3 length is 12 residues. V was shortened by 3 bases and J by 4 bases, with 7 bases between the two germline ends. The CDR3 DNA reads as TGTGCCATCAGTGACAAGGGGTACGAGCAGTACTTC. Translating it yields CAISDKGYEQYF.

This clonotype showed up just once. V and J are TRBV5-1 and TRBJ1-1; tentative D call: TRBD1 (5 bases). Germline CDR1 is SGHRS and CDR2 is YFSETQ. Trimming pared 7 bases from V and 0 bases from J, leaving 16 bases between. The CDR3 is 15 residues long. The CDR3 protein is CASALMGTVNTEAFF. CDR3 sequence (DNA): TGCGCCAGCGCCTTAATGGGGACGGTGAACACTGAAGCTTTCTTT.